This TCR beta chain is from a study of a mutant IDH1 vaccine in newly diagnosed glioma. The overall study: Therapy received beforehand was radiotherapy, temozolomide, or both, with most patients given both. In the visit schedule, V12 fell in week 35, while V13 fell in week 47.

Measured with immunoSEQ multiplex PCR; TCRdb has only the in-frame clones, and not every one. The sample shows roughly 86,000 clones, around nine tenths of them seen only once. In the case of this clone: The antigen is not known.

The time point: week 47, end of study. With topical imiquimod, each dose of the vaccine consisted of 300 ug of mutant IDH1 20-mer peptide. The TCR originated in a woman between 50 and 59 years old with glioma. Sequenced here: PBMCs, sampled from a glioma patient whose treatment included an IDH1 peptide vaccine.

CDR3 in amino acids: CASSQGIQGSGNTIYF. The CDR3 DNA follows: TGCGCCAGCAGCCAAGGGATACAGGGCTCTGGAAACACCATATATTTT. This rearrangement joins TRBV4-1 to TRBJ1-3; maybe TRBD1 (6 bases). Germline V lookup: CDR1 MGHRA, CDR2 YSYEKL. Trimming stripped 1 base from V and 0 bases from J, with 10 bases between. This CDR3 spans 16 amino acids.